This T cell receptor beta chain emerged from a study of T cells in Graves' hyperthyroidism and ophthalmopathy. The source material, RNA transcripts, was used to amplify TCR beta CDR3 regions. Researchers ran a first-round RT-PCR on the TCR CDR3 using the HTBI primer set. MiXCR was run by TCRdb on the multiplex PCR reads, yielding one entry per CDR3 protein. The table records roughly 500,000 distinct CDR3 sequences, about 15% of them present only once. The V and J ends lost 6 bases and 8 bases, in that order; junction bases with no gene match: 13. The CDR3 is 15 residues long. The TCR comes from a woman aged 30 to 39 with Graves' ophthalmopathy. The sequenced sample was blood. This chain uses TRBV12-3 or TRBV12-4 with TRBJ2-1; TRBD2 aligns across 7 bases. This CDR3 is CASSLGGTPRDEQFF. For the CDR3, the DNA is TGTGCCAGCAGCCTCGGGGGGACCCCGAGGGATGAGCAGTTCTTC.